The rows below give T cell receptor beta chains drawn from one sample of a study of T cells after yellow fever vaccination. Each CDR3 protein is one row after TCRdb ran MiXCR on the 5' RACE reads. The profile shows a few hundred thousand distinct CDR3 sequences, 17% of them singletons. This specimen consisted of PBMCs, obtained around 5 days after the first yellow fever vaccination. All receptors derive from a man between 18 and 35 years old who received the YFV17D yellow fever vaccine. CDR3s include the opening cysteine and the closing phenylalanine or tryptophan. D genes are given only for firm matches. Rows may omit the clone size; those that give it use once, few, many or a size class.

D: TRBD2
V: TRBV5-1
J: TRBJ2-3
size: few
DNA: TGCGCCAGCAGCTTTTCTAATACTAGCGGGGGGGCCACAGATACGCAGTATTTT
CDR3: CASSFSNTSGGATDTQYF

D: -
V: TRBV7-6
J: TRBJ2-4
size: -
DNA: TGTGCCAGCGGGGATATAGCCAAAAACATTCAGTACTTC
CDR3: CASGDIAKNIQYF

D: -
V: TRBV15
J: TRBJ1-2
size: few
DNA: TGTGCCACCAGCGGAATGAGGACGTCGGATGGCTACACCTTC
CDR3: CATSGMRTSDGYTF

D: TRBD2
V: TRBV15
J: TRBJ2-1
size: -
DNA: TGTGCCACCAGCAGAGATTCCCCAACTAGCGGGGAATACAATGAGCAGTTCTTC
CDR3: CATSRDSPTSGEYNEQFF

D: TRBD1
V: TRBV12-3/TRBV12-4
J: TRBJ2-3
size: few
DNA: TGTGCCAGCAGGTTGGACAGGGCCCCAGATACGCAGTATTTT
CDR3: CASRLDRAPDTQYF

D: TRBD2
V: TRBV24-1
J: TRBJ2-3
size: -
DNA: TGTGCCACCAGTGATTCCGTAGCGGGAATGGGAGATACGCAGTATTTT
CDR3: CATSDSVAGMGDTQYF

D: -
V: TRBV12-3/TRBV12-4
J: TRBJ1-1
size: many
DNA: TGTGCCAGCAGTTTAGGACACCAGATGAACACTGAAGCTTTCTTT
CDR3: CASSLGHQMNTEAFF

D: TRBD2
V: TRBV20-1
J: TRBJ2-3
size: -
DNA: TGCAGTGCGCCTAGCGGGGGAAGAACAGATACGCAGTATTTT
CDR3: CSAPSGGRTDTQYF

D: -
V: TRBV7-9
J: TRBJ2-1
size: few
DNA: TGTGCCAGCAGCTTCAGCGCGGGGGCCCTCAATGAGCAGTTCTTC
CDR3: CASSFSAGALNEQFF

D: -
V: TRBV5-1
J: TRBJ2-6
size: -
DNA: TGCGCCAGCAGCTTGGAACCCAGCTCTGGGGCCAACGTCCTGACTTTC
CDR3: CASSLEPSSGANVLTF

D: -
V: TRBV4-1
J: TRBJ2-1
size: -
DNA: TGCGCCAGCAGCCAAAGGGCCGAGCAGTTCTTC
CDR3: CASSQRAEQFF

D: TRBD2
V: TRBV4-1
J: TRBJ2-1
size: -
DNA: TGCGCCAGCAGCCAAGATCAACCTGGGGTAGCGGGGGTCATGTACAATGAGCAGTTCTTC
CDR3: CASSQDQPGVAGVMYNEQFF

D: TRBD2
V: TRBV29-1
J: TRBJ2-3
size: many
DNA: TGCAGCGTTGTGCAGCGGGGCTCCACAGATACGCAGTATTTT
CDR3: CSVVQRGSTDTQYF

D: TRBD1
V: TRBV7-3
J: TRBJ1-1
size: -
DNA: TGTGCCAGCAGCTTGAATCAGGGGGACACTGAAGCTTTCTTT
CDR3: CASSLNQGDTEAFF

D: TRBD1
V: TRBV5-1
J: TRBJ1-2
size: few
DNA: TGCGCCAGCAGCTCGACAGGGGTCTCGGGCGGGGGCTACACCTTC
CDR3: CASSSTGVSGGGYTF

D: TRBD1
V: TRBV18
J: TRBJ2-7
size: many
DNA: TGTGCCAGCTCACCCGGGACAGGGTACGAGCAGTACTTC
CDR3: CASSPGTGYEQYF